One and the same sample provided the 17 T cell receptor beta chains below, sequenced in a study of T-cell memory formation after mild COVID-19. TCRdb re-derived calls from the 5' RACE reads in MiXCR, one entry per CDR3 protein. The sample yields about 470,000 distinct CDR3 sequences, 15% to 20% seen once. Source material: PBMCs or a T cell subset sorted from them (not recorded which). The receptor source for this set is an adult woman who had mild COVID-19 (a few samples of this study predate the infection). Cell type and time point are not known.

This clonotype was found a few times. The chain recombines TRBV7-3 with TRBJ2-1; D possibly corresponds to TRBD1 (5 bases). Trimming pared 4 bases from V and 3 bases from J, leaving 13 bases between. The CDR3 runs to 15 residues. Germline V gene lookup returns CDR1 SGHTA and CDR2 FQGTGA. The CDR3 spells CASSWTPSNYNEQFF. In nucleotides, the CDR3 is TGTGCCAGCAGCTGGACACCCTCAAACTACAATGAGCAGTTCTTC.

This clonotype occurred a few times. This chain uses TRBV5-1 with TRBJ2-1; 9 bases match TRBD1. Unmatched junction bases numbered 9, after V lost 4 bases and J lost 7 bases. This CDR3 comprises 15 residues. Looked up from germline, CDR1 is SGHRS and CDR2 is YFSETQ. CDR3 bases: TGCGCCAGCAGCCCTACCGGACAGGGGTGGAATGAGCAGTTCTTC. As protein: CASSPTGQGWNEQFF.

This chain uses TRBV11-2 with TRBJ2-7; D gene unclear. CDR1 is SGHAT, CDR2 FQNNGV, per germline. This CDR3 spans 13 amino acids. V was pared by 4 bases and J by 0 bases, with 7 bases between. This CDR3 is CASSSMASYEQYF. In DNA form, the CDR3 reads TGTGCCAGCAGCTCAATGGCCTCCTACGAGCAGTACTTC.

There are a few counts of this clonotype. This chain links TRBV9 with TRBJ2-3, with D perhaps TRBD1 (6 bases). The CDR3 is made up of 16 amino acids. V was shortened by 2 bases and J by 0 bases, with 13 bases between the two germline ends. Germline CDR1 and CDR2: SGDLS and YYNGEE. DNA for the CDR3: TGTGCCAGCAGCGTGACGAGACAGGAGAGCACAGATACGCAGTATTTT. This sequence encodes CASSVTRQESTDTQYF.

The rearrangement joins TRBV20-1 to TRBJ2-7, with no clear D. The CDR3 has 11 residues. V dropped 3 bases and J dropped 7 bases, with 10 bases sitting between them. Looked up from germline, CDR1 is DFQATT and CDR2 is SNEGSKA (reference sequence). CDR3 sequence reads: CSASDPWEQYF. The DNA of the CDR3 is TGCAGTGCTAGTGATCCCTGGGAGCAGTACTTC.

This chain links TRBV30 with TRBJ1-5; D not certain. The CDR3 is 14 amino acids. Looked up from germline, CDR1 is GTSNPN and CDR2 is SVGIG (reference sequence). The V end lost 3 bases, the J end lost 2 bases, and 11 bases lay between the germline ends. For the CDR3, the DNA is TGTGCCTGGAGCACCGGAGGGCGCAATCAGCCCCAGCATTTT. It is translated as CAWSTGGRNQPQHF. Looking up the rest from reference TRBV30 and TRBJ1-5 gives the full variable domain: SQTIHQWPATLVQPVGSPLSLECTVEGTSNPNLYWYRQAAGRGLQLLFYSVGIGQISSEVPQNLSASRPQDRQFILSSKKLLLSDSGFYLCAWSTGGRNQPQHFGDGTRLSIL.

The rearrangement joins TRBV7-8 to TRBJ2-7; 7 bases are a match to TRBD1. The CDR3 has 14 amino acids. Unmatched junction bases numbered 10, after V lost 7 bases and J lost 4 bases. Looked up from germline, CDR1 is SGHVS and CDR2 is FQNEAQ. The CDR3 DNA reads as TGTGCCAGCAATTCCCAGGGGGTGTATTACGAGCAGTACTTC. Residues: CASNSQGVYYEQYF.

This chain connects TRBV12-3 or TRBV12-4 to TRBJ1-1, with D possibly matching TRBD1 (5 bases). V was pared by 8 bases and J by 5 bases, with 12 bases between. The CDR3 has 12 residues. CDR3 nucleotides: TGTGCCAGCGATTGGGAGGGGACTGAAGCTTTCTTT. Protein product: CASDWEGTEAFF.

This clonotype was picked up a small number of times. J is TRBJ2-1 and V is TRBV4-1; TRBD1 aligns across 9 bases. The germline gives CDR1 MGHRA, CDR2 YSYEKL. With 4 bases clipped from V and 3 bases from J, the junction kept 7 bases outside the gene matches. The CDR3 extends over 16 amino acids. The CDR3 reads CASSLAGTGNYNEQFF. The CDR3 DNA follows: TGCGCCAGCAGCCTAGCCGGGACAGGGAACTACAATGAGCAGTTCTTC.

This chain uses TRBV4-1 with TRBJ2-3, with D unresolved. Germline V CDR1 and CDR2: MGHRA, YSYEKL. V was clipped by 0 bases and J by 2 bases, with 12 bases between them. The length of the CDR3 is 16 residues. CDR3: CASSQEGYPSTDTQYF. Here the CDR3 DNA reads TGCGCCAGCAGCCAAGAGGGCTATCCTTCCACAGATACGCAGTATTTT.

This chain connects TRBV5-4 to TRBJ2-3, with 13 bases lining up with TRBD2. The CDR3 is 15 amino acids. Unmatched junction bases numbered 2, after V lost 0 bases and J lost 7 bases. CDR1 SGHNT and CDR2 YYREEE come from the germline V gene (reference sequence). CDR3: CASSLEGTSGNTQYF. In DNA, the CDR3 is TGTGCCAGCAGCTTGGAGGGGACTAGCGGGAATACGCAGTATTTT.

The genes are TRBV7-8 and TRBJ2-2, with 10 nucleotides matching TRBD2. CDR3 size: 17 residues. Trimming cost V 5 bases and J 1 base; bases outside gene matches: 7. The germline V gene encodes CDR1 SGHVS and CDR2 FQNEAQ. DNA of the CDR3: TGTGCCAGCAGCCCCGCCTTAGCGGGAGGGAACACCGGGGAGCTGTTTTTT. Translated, it gives CASSPALAGGNTGELFF.

This clonotype was picked up a small number of times. J is TRBJ1-2 and V is TRBV20-1; tentative D call: TRBD1 (6 bases). Germline CDR1 is DFQATT and CDR2 is SNEGSKA (reference sequence). The CDR3 is made up of 15 amino acids. Trimming took 3 bases from V and 4 from J, leaving 18 bases between them. Written as DNA, the CDR3 is TGCAGTGCTAGCCCTCCGGACAGCGTCGTCTATGGCTACACCTTC. Its protein is CSASPPDSVVYGYTF.

The V gene is TRBV5-1, the J gene TRBJ1-2, with TRBD1 as a possible D gene (6 bases). The CDR3 has 13 residues. V lost 0 bases to trimming and J lost 7 bases, with 10 bases between them. The germline CDR1 and CDR2 sequences are SGHRS and YFSETQ. The CDR3 sequence: CASSLGETGGYTF. For the CDR3, the DNA is TGCGCCAGCAGCTTGGGAGAGACAGGTGGCTACACCTTC.

This clonotype was recorded many times. The rearrangement links TRBV3-1 to TRBJ1-1, with TRBD1 identical over 8 bases. The CDR3 is made up of 14 amino acids. The V gene end was trimmed by 5 bases and the J gene end by 6 bases; junction bases not matched to a gene: 8. CDR1 and CDR2 from the germline V gene are LGHDT and YNNKEL (reference sequence). The CDR3 reads CASSDGQGRSEAFF. In DNA, the CDR3 is TGTGCCAGCAGCGACGGACAGGGTAGGTCTGAAGCTTTCTTT.

The rearrangement joins TRBV24-1 to TRBJ1-2; no firm D call. Trimming left V 0 bases short and J 8 bases short, with 3 bases between. The CDR3 is 11 amino acids. Germline CDR1 and CDR2: KGHDR and SFDVKD. As DNA, the CDR3 is TGTGCCACCAGTGATTTGGCCGGCTACACCTTC. Residues: CATSDLAGYTF.

This clonotype has only a few counts. V usage is TRBV30 and J usage is TRBJ2-2, with D unresolved. Trimming removed 3 bases at V and 1 base at J, with 6 bases between. This CDR3 spans 13 amino acids. Germline CDR1 reads GTSNPN; CDR2 reads SVGIG (reference sequence). CDR3 sequence reads: CAWRPQNTGELFF. The CDR3 nucleotides read TGTGCCTGGAGGCCACAGAACACCGGGGAGCTGTTTTTT. Looking up the rest from reference TRBV30 and TRBJ2-2 gives the full variable domain: SQTIHQWPATLVQPVGSPLSLECTVEGTSNPNLYWYRQAAGRGLQLLFYSVGIGQISSEVPQNLSASRPQDRQFILSSKKLLLSDSGFYLCAWRPQNTGELFFGEGSRLTVL.